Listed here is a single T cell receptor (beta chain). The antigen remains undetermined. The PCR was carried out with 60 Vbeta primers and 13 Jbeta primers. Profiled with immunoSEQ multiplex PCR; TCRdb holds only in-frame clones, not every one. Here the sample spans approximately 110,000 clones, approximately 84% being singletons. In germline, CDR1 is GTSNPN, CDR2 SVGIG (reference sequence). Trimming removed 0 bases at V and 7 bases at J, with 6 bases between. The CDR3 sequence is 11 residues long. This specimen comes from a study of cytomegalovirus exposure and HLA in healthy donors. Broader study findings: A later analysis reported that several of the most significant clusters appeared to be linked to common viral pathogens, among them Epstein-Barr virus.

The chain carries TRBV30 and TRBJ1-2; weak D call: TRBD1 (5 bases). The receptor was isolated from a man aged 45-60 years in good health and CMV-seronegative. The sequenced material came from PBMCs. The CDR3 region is CAWSVQGGYTF. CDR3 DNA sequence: TGTGCCTGGAGTGTCCAGGGTGGCTACACCTTC.